This TCR beta chain is drawn from a study of T-cell reconstitution after alpha-beta-depleted transplantation in children. V shed 5 bases and J shed 7 bases, with 13 bases lying between them. Looked up from germline, CDR1 is SGDLS and CDR2 is YYNGEE. The CDR3 extends over 13 amino acids. This clonotype has a count of ten or more. It was with unique molecular identifiers that the TCRbeta library was prepared. TCRdb re-analysed the PCR reads in MiXCR, keeping a single row per CDR3 protein. The sample yields 90,000 to 130,000 distinct CDR3 sequences, 10% seen once. The rearrangement links TRBV9 to TRBJ2-1; no clear D. The clonotype originates from a human donor who donated a stem cell graft to a child with acute lymphoblastic leukemia. The sample in question was PBMCs from the stem cell graft donor, obtained from the stem cell graft. The CDR3 DNA is TGTGCCAGCAGTTCGATCGGCCATAATGAGCAGTTCTTC. Residues: CASSSIGHNEQFF.